This TCR beta chain appears in the sequencing data of a study of breast tumors, draining lymph nodes, adjacent tissues (dated by TCRdb to about 2016). Study-wide context: The study compared TCR beta repertoires across tumor, adjacent nontumor tissue and axillary lymph nodes from breast cancer patients. The study aimed to assess the relationships and possible T-cell exchange between tumor, surrounding tissue and draining lymph node repertoires in human breast cancer. What the study reported, not specific to this receptor: Tumor and nontumor tissue repertoires were significantly more similar in luminal-like than in basal-like breast cancer. The study presented the conclusion that tumor T cells originate in lymph nodes as consistent with a hypothesis, not as something directly demonstrated. Tumors showed preferential V and J gene usage, and their T-cell repertoire diversity fell below that of lymph nodes yet above that of nontumor tissue. The data were considered consistent with most tumor T cells being derived from the lymph node and subsequently expanding within tumor tissue.

The axillary draining lymph nodes of breast cancer patients were the source of the lymph node samples. Sequencing was carried out with an Illumina HiSeq 2000. Multiplex PCR amplification was used to build the TCR beta chain libraries. High-throughput sequencing was used to analyze the amplified TCR beta chain products. TCRdb cleaned the public reads at Q25 with fastp, built clones with MiXCR and kept in-frame beta chains. CDR3 protein sequences are deduplicated, and each keeps its most common genes and DNA. This sample has about 89,000 distinct CDR3 sequences in its table, and 25% to 35% of those were observed once. The biggest ten clones account for about 8% of the sample. From the germline V gene, CDR1 is MNHNS and CDR2 is SASEGT. Relative to germline, V is missing 5 bases and J is missing 0 bases, with 9 bases of the junction outside any gene match. Including cysteine and phenylalanine, the CDR3 has 17 amino acids. Of the read, only the CDR3 DNA is kept; its 51 bases are in frame from base 1.

On this clonotype itself: Which antigen it targets is not known. No base qualities exist here, and no much larger clone lies one base off it.

Input material: axillary lymph node tissue. The sequence links TRBV6-1 to TRBJ2-4, and TRBD1 aligns with 8 junction nucleotides. The receptor was isolated from a female donor with breast cancer. Some clones in this sample may be carry-over from other donors' samples. CDR3 sequence: CASSLIQGVGAKNIQYF. The nucleotides are TGTGCCAGCAGTTTAATACAGGGGGTTGGAGCCAAAAACATTCAGTACTTC.